This passage covers 29 T cell receptor beta chains from one sample sequenced in a study of blood T cell repertoires in COVID-19. This table comes from immunoSEQ multiplex PCR, and its TCRdb copy is limited to in-frame clones, with some not included. In the table there are some 330,000 clones, over 80% of which are singletons. Material: PBMCs or T cells enriched from blood (not recorded which). These receptors came from a woman aged 45 to 65 who had recovered from COVID-19.

This chain joins TRBV27 and TRBJ1-2; D is unresolved. The germline V gene has CDR1 MNHEY and CDR2 SMNVEV (reference sequence). The CDR3 contains 13 residues. V was trimmed by 6 bases and J by 8 bases, leaving 16 bases between them. For the CDR3, the DNA is TGTGCCAGCAGCGCCTTGGGCCCGGGGGGCTACACCTTC. Its translation is CASSALGPGGYTF.

The V call is TRBV7-3, the J call TRBJ1-1; weak D call: TRBD1 (6 bases). Germline V gives CDR1 SGHTA, CDR2 FQGTGA. This CDR3 has 14 amino acids. Trimming left V 3 bases short and J 3 bases short, with 11 bases between. CDR3: CASSLSGADTEAFF. In nucleotides, the CDR3 is TGTGCCAGCAGCTTGTCAGGGGCGGACACTGAAGCTTTCTTT. The variable domain in full, completed from reference TRBV7-3 and TRBJ1-1, reads GAGVSQTPSNKVTEKGKYVELRCDPISGHTALYWYRQSLGQGPEFLIYFQGTGAADDSGLPNDRFFAVRPEGSVSTLKIQRTERGDSAVYLCASSLSGADTEAFFGQGTRLTVV.

The chain joins TRBV9 to TRBJ1-3; 8 nucleotides match TRBD1. V trimming: 4 bases; J trimming: 0 bases; junction bases outside the gene matches: 6. From germline, CDR1 is SGDLS and CDR2 YYNGEE. The CDR3 spans 16 residues. The CDR3: CASSPRQGNSGNTIYF. The CDR3 nucleotides are TGTGCCAGCAGCCCCCGACAGGGGAACTCTGGAAACACCATATATTTT.

In this sample, this clone turned up a few times. This chain links TRBV9 with TRBJ1-2, with D possibly being TRBD1 (5 bases). The CDR3 extends over 16 amino acids. The V end was cut by 4 bases, the J end by 4 bases, with 20 bases between. Germline CDR1 reads SGDLS; CDR2 reads YYNGEE. The DNA of the CDR3 is TGTGCCAGCAGCCCTCGGGGGGACGGAAACATCTATGGCTACACCTTC. It yields the protein CASSPRGDGNIYGYTF.

The rearrangement links TRBV19 to TRBJ2-6; TRBD1 aligns across 7 bases. From germline, CDR1 is LNHDA and CDR2 SQIVND (reference sequence). The length of the CDR3 is 17 residues. V gave up 5 bases and J gave up 0 bases; unmatched junction bases: 7. The CDR3 reads CASSPGQTISGANVLTF. The CDR3 bases are TGTGCCAGTAGTCCGGGACAGACAATCTCTGGGGCCAACGTCCTGACTTTC.

The chain combines TRBV10-1 with TRBJ1-5; 10 positions match TRBD1. V was clipped by 5 bases and J by 11 bases; unmatched bases: 6. CDR3 length: 13 amino acids. Germline V lookup: CDR1 WNHNN, CDR2 SYGVQD (reference sequence). The CDR3 is CASSPGQGSAQHF. CDR3 sequence (DNA): TGCGCCAGCAGTCCGGGACAGGGGTCGGCCCAGCATTTT.

A word on this clone: This specimen includes other DNA sequences encoding the same CDR3. The gene calls are TRBV6-5 and TRBJ1-6; no clear D gene. CDR3 size: 14 residues. V was shortened by 1 base and J by 7 bases, with 8 bases between the two germline ends. From germline, CDR1 is MNHEY and CDR2 SVGAGI. The CDR3 nucleotides read TGTGCCAGCAGTTACTGGGAGGGAAATTCACCCCTCCACTTT. It yields the protein CASSYWEGNSPLHF.

This clone was seen once. This chain joins TRBV10-3 and TRBJ2-7; tentative D call: TRBD1 (5 bases). Trimming took off 0 bases at V and 1 base at J, with 16 bases between the two ends. Germline assignment: CDR1 ENHRY and CDR2 SYGVKD. The CDR3 runs 17 residues. In nucleotides, the CDR3 is TGTGCCATCAGTGAGTCCCTCAGACAGACAGCATCCTACGAGCAGTACTTC. Protein sequence: CAISESLRQTASYEQYF.

The V and J genes are TRBV18 and TRBJ2-2; maybe TRBD1 (7 bases). V lost 1 base to trimming and J lost 5 bases, with 11 bases between them. The CDR3 runs to 15 residues. Germline-derived CDR1 and CDR2 are KGHSH and LQKENI. CDR3 residues: CASSPQAGGTGELFF. In DNA form, the CDR3 reads TGTGCCAGCTCACCACAAGCAGGGGGGACCGGGGAGCTGTTTTTT.

This chain connects TRBV3-1 (or the pseudogene TRBV3-2) to TRBJ1-2; 7 positions agree with TRBD1. The CDR3 runs to 15 residues. Germline-derived CDR1 and CDR2 are LGHDT and YNNKEL (reference sequence). Losses at the gene ends were 0 bases for V and 4 bases for J; bases not matched to a gene: 5. The CDR3 region is CASSQDTGVSYGYTF. CDR3 nucleotides: TGTGCCAGCAGCCAAGACACAGGGGTGTCCTATGGCTACACCTTC.

The chain uses TRBV5-1 and TRBJ2-2, with D perhaps TRBD2 (5 bases). The CDR3 has 19 amino acids. Germline V gene lookup returns CDR1 SGHRS and CDR2 YFSETQ. With 0 bases removed from V and 4 bases from J, the gap between germline ends came to 22 bases. CDR3 in DNA: TGCGCCAGCAGCTTGGGATTCGGGCTAGCAGATCCAGGCACCGGGGAGCTGTTTTTT. Its translation: CASSLGFGLADPGTGELFF.

This rearrangement joins TRBV19 to TRBJ1-5; 7 bases align to TRBD1. Unmatched junction bases numbered 7, after V lost 7 bases and J lost 1 base. The CDR3 contains 15 residues. CDR1 is LNHDA, CDR2 SQIVND, per germline (reference sequence). CDR3 sequence reads: CASNKQGRSNQPQHF. The CDR3 DNA sequence: TGTGCCAGTAATAAACAGGGGAGGAGCAATCAGCCCCAGCATTTT.

The V gene is TRBV7-3, the J gene TRBJ2-3; TRBD1 might be the D (5 bases). Germline CDR1 is SGHTA and CDR2 is FQGTGA. The CDR3 has 15 residues. V shed 1 base and J shed 1 base, with 9 bases lying between them. The CDR3 sequence: CASSLSDSRTDTQYF. CDR3 nucleotide sequence: TGTGCCAGCAGCTTAAGTGACAGCCGCACAGATACGCAGTATTTT. The variable domain in full, with the rest retrieved from reference TRBV7-3 and TRBJ2-3, is GAGVSQTPSNKVTEKGKYVELRCDPISGHTALYWYRQSLGQGPEFLIYFQGTGAADDSGLPNDRFFAVRPEGSVSTLKIQRTERGDSAVYLCASSLSDSRTDTQYFGPGTRLTVL.

V gene TRBV6-5 combines with J gene TRBJ2-2; 8 positions agree with TRBD1. With 6 bases clipped from V and 5 bases from J, the junction kept 8 bases outside the gene matches. Germline values: CDR1 MNHEY, CDR2 SVGAGI. The CDR3 totals 15 residues. CDR3 amino acids: CASSAQGAKTGELFF. The CDR3 DNA reads TGTGCCAGCAGCGCCCAGGGGGCAAAGACCGGGGAGCTGTTTTTT.

The chain has TRBV6-5 and TRBJ1-1; D not resolved. The V and J ends lost 0 bases and 3 bases respectively, with 14 bases between them. This CDR3 spans 16 amino acids. Germline V gene sequence: CDR1 MNHEY, CDR2 SVGAGI. CDR3 bases: TGTGCCAGCAGTTACTCGATACTGCCCCTGGACACTGAAGCTTTCTTT. This codes for CASSYSILPLDTEAFF.

V usage is TRBV19 and J usage is TRBJ1-6; TRBD1 aligns across 9 bases. Per germline, CDR1 LNHDA and CDR2 SQIVND (reference sequence). The CDR3 runs to 15 residues. V was pared by 6 bases and J by 7 bases, with 7 bases of the junction left unmatched. Here the CDR3 DNA reads TGTGCCAGTAGACGGCCCGGGACAGGGAATTCACCCCTCCACTTT. Its translation is CASRRPGTGNSPLHF.

This clone was detected a few times. J is TRBJ2-1 and V is TRBV4-1, with a weak D call TRBD1 (6 bases). V lost 5 bases and J 0 bases, leaving 20 bases between the germline ends. Per germline, CDR1 MGHRA and CDR2 YSYEKL. The CDR3 extends over 18 amino acids. For the CDR3, the DNA is TGCGCCAGCAGCTACACGACCGGTCAGGGGAGCTCCTACAATGAGCAGTTCTTC. Translation gives CASSYTTGQGSSYNEQFF.

The chain has TRBV9 and TRBJ1-2, with D perhaps matching TRBD1 (5 bases). The V gene's germline CDR1 is SGDLS and CDR2 YYNGEE. V gave up 4 bases and J gave up 5 bases, with 18 bases separating them. This CDR3 spans 15 amino acids. CDR3 protein: CASSPRGGALYGYTF. The CDR3 nucleotides are TGTGCCAGCAGCCCCCGGGGAGGGGCCTTATATGGCTACACCTTC.

The rearrangement links TRBV29-1 to TRBJ1-1; D gene unclear. The V and J ends lost 7 bases and 0 bases respectively, with 12 bases between them. This CDR3 comprises 13 residues. Per germline, CDR1 SQVTM and CDR2 ANQGSEA. The DNA of the CDR3 is TGCAGCGGATCGGGATTCATGAACACTGAAGCTTTCTTT. Translated: CSGSGFMNTEAFF.

CDR3 protein: CASSYRDRVGAEAFF. The CDR3, as DNA: TGTGCCAGCAGCTACCGGGACAGGGTCGGGGCTGAAGCTTTCTTT. This sequence joins TRBV6-5 and TRBJ1-1; 9 bases align to TRBD1. With V trimmed by 6 bases and J by 6 bases, 11 bases remained unmatched. Germline V gene data show CDR1 as MNHEY and CDR2 as SVGAGI. The CDR3 consists of 15 residues.

The chain links TRBV29-1 to TRBJ1-1; the D gene is possibly TRBD1 (6 bases). Trimming removed 5 bases at V and 4 bases at J, with 14 bases between. The CDR3 length is 13 residues. The germline V gene has CDR1 SQVTM and CDR2 ANQGSEA. The CDR3 coding sequence is TGCAGCGTTTACAGGGATGCGGGCACTGAAGCTTTCTTT. Its translation: CSVYRDAGTEAFF.

The gene calls are TRBV7-2 and TRBJ1-2, with TRBD1 matching over 7 bases. This CDR3 contains 13 residues. CDR1 is SGHTA, CDR2 FQGNSA, per germline. The V gene end was trimmed by 5 bases and the J gene end by 4 bases; junction bases not matched to a gene: 4. Written as DNA, the CDR3 is TGTGCCAGCAGCCCTCGGGACAGCTATGGCTACACCTTC. It encodes CASSPRDSYGYTF.

This clone appeared a few times. The CDR3 DNA reads TGTGCCAGTAGAGAGGGGACAGGGGCCAACTATGGCTACACCTTC. Translation: CASREGTGANYGYTF. J is TRBJ1-2 and V is TRBV19; 10 bases are shared with TRBD1. V dropped 6 bases and J dropped 2; count of bases not matched to a gene: 6. This CDR3 is 15 amino acids long. Germline V gene sequence: CDR1 LNHDA, CDR2 SQIVND (reference sequence).

A few counts support this clone. The chain recombines TRBV5-4 with TRBJ1-2; D uncertain. Germline CDR1 and CDR2: SGHNT and YYREEE (reference sequence). The CDR3 has 14 amino acids. Deletions cut 4 bases from V and 7 bases from J, with 17 bases between. The CDR3 is CASSAGERLGGYTF. The CDR3 nucleotides are TGTGCCAGCAGCGCCGGGGAGCGGCTAGGTGGCTACACCTTC.

This CDR3 is CATLHNRANTEAFF. Here the CDR3 DNA reads TGTGCCACCTTACACAACAGGGCTAACACTGAAGCTTTCTTT. The gene calls are TRBV19 and TRBJ1-1; D possibly corresponds to TRBD1 (6 bases). Germline CDR1 reads LNHDA; CDR2 reads SQIVND (reference sequence). The CDR3 is 14 amino acids. The V gene lost 10 bases and the J gene lost 2 bases, with 17 bases spanning the gap.

This clone appeared once. This chain connects TRBV27 to TRBJ1-2; 9 bases map to TRBD1. The CDR3 runs 15 residues. The V gene end was trimmed by 0 bases and the J gene end by 5 bases; junction bases not matched to a gene: 4. In germline, CDR1 is MNHEY, CDR2 SMNVEV (reference sequence). The CDR3 region has the DNA TGTGCCAGCAGTTTATCGACAGGGACAGGGTATGGCTACACCTTC. It is translated as CASSLSTGTGYGYTF.

This sequence joins TRBV7-8 and TRBJ1-5; D unclear. Per germline, CDR1 SGHVS and CDR2 FQNEAQ. V shed 2 bases and J shed 5 bases, with 13 bases lying between them. CDR3 length equals 15 residues. This CDR3 reads CASSLNPESHQPQHF. The CDR3 DNA reads TGTGCCAGCAGCTTAAATCCGGAGAGCCATCAGCCCCAGCATTTT.

The gene calls are TRBV18 and TRBJ2-7, with 7 bases fitting TRBD1. Germline assignment: CDR1 KGHSH and CDR2 LQKENI. This CDR3 spans 14 amino acids. The trim removed 0 bases at V and 3 bases at J, leaving 2 bases unmatched. CDR3 sequence: CASSPPTGVYEQYF. The CDR3 DNA follows: TGTGCCAGCTCACCACCTACAGGGGTCTACGAGCAGTACTTC.

The V gene is TRBV18, the J gene TRBJ2-1; tentative D call: TRBD2 (6 bases). The V gene lost 1 base and the J gene lost 10 bases, with 11 bases spanning the gap. The germline CDR1 and CDR2 sequences are KGHSH and LQKENI. This CDR3 region has 13 residues. CDR3 bases: TGTGCCAGCTCACCACTAGCGGATCAGGAGCAGTTCTTC. Translation: CASSPLADQEQFF.